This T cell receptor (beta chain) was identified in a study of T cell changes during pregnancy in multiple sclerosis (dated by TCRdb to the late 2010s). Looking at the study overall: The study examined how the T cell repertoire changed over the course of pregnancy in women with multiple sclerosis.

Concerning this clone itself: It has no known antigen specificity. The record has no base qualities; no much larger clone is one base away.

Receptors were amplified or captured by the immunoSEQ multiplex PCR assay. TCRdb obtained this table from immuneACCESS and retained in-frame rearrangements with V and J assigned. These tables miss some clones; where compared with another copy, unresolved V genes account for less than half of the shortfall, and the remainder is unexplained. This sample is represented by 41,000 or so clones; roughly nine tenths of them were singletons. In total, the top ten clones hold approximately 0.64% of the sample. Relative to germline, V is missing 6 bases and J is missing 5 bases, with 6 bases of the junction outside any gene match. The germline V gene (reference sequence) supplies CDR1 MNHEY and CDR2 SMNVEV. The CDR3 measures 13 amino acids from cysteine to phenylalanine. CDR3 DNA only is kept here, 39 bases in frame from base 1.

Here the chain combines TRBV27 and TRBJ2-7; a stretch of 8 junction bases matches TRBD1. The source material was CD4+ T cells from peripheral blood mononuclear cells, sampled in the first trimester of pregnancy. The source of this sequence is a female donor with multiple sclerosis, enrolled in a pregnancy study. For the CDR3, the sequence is CASRPDRGHEQYF. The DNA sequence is TGTGCCAGCAGACCCGACAGGGGCCACGAGCAGTACTTC.